One TCR beta chain is described in this entry. Its specificity is unknown. Clones were read by immunoSEQ multiplex PCR, and TCRdb kept only the in-frame ones, dropping some. The sample carries under 130,000 clones, over 75% recorded once. The sample originates from a study of T cell responses to AZD1222 COVID-19 vaccine. Notes on the study in general: Nearly half of spike-specific TCRs reportedly go after variant regions that carry no mutations. Along spike, vaccine-associated CD4 TCRs were found throughout, with dominance at 160-218 and 743-854. After two AZD1222 doses, spike-specific TCR breadth and depth rose versus day 0.

Sequencing used peripheral blood, obtained on day 0 of AZD1222 vaccination. This sequence was found in an adult in good health.

CDR3 sequence reads: CASRPQFVRDSRSYEQYF. The CDR3 nucleotides read TGTGCAAGTCGCCCACAATTCGTTCGGGACAGTCGATCCTACGAGCAGTACTTC. The gene calls are TRBV12-2 and TRBJ2-7; the table gives TRBD1 as D, unverified against the DNA. TRBV12-2 is flagged as a pseudogene. The CDR3 consists of 18 residues.